The rows below give T cell receptor beta chains drawn from one sample of a study of cytomegalovirus exposure and HLA in healthy donors. Method: immunoSEQ multiplex PCR; TCRdb's copy keeps in-frame clones and lacks some. Of approximately 150,000 clones listed, approximately 80% are singletons. The sample was PBMCs. The receptors were gathered from a boy aged 2 to 10 in good health and CMV-seronegative. Each CDR3 is given with its conserved first and last residue. Each record gives: V gene, J gene, CDR3 protein.

>TRBV18|TRBJ2-2
CASSPNRDRGTGELFF
>TRBV6-1|TRBJ2-7
CASSSTGQYEQYF
>TRBV29-1|TRBJ2-2
CSVSRTGPNTGELFF
>TRBV28|TRBJ2-7
CASSSRGQGAWEQYF
>TRBV7-7|TRBJ1-6
CASSFCGEPSSYNSPLHF
>TRBV7-9|TRBJ1-1
CASRGRVIAEAFF
>TRBV7-3|TRBJ2-2
CASSLSGGRNTGELFF
>TRBV27|TRBJ2-2
CASSLSLRAGELFF
>TRBV7-3|TRBJ2-3
CASSLRRGAPTSDTQYF
>TRBV7-8|TRBJ1-5
CASSLRSRDQPQHF
>TRBV4-2|TRBJ2-7
CASSRLGSSYEQYF
>TRBV11-2|TRBJ2-7
CASSLSPGGQSYEQYF
>TRBV6-6|TRBJ1-5
CASSYSVQTNQPQHF
>TRBV4-3|TRBJ2-1
CASSQDRLAAYNEQFF
>TRBV13|-
CASSLSGTKYYEQYF
>TRBV7-2|TRBJ2-2
CASSHGTGELFF
>TRBV2|TRBJ2-5
CASTGEETQYF
>TRBV27|TRBJ2-3
CASSFPGEDTQYF
>TRBV7-7|TRBJ1-5
CASSADRDQPQHF
>TRBV7-2|TRBJ1-4
CASRPGAAGNEKLFF
>TRBV6-6|TRBJ2-5
CASSYSIRARGETQYF
>TRBV21-1|TRBJ2-3
CASSKGTGPDTQYF
>TRBV4-1|TRBJ2-7
CAITGKTGDDEQYF
>TRBV7-9|TRBJ1-2
CASSISGGTYGYTF
>TRBV7-2|-
CASSLMAGGPSEQYF
>TRBV27|TRBJ2-7
CASSRGFTGGEQYF
>TRBV5-1|TRBJ2-3
CASSREPGLSTDTQYF